A single sample gave rise to the 16 T cell receptor beta chains below, sequenced in a study of Ad26.COV2.S vaccination and SARS-CoV-2 variants. Clones were sequenced by immunoSEQ multiplex PCR, and TCRdb holds only the in-frame ones, with some missing. This table holds around 86,000 clones, less than 85% found once. Source: peripheral blood, taken after recovery from COVID-19. These TCRs come from a human donor who had recovered from COVID-19.

This clone occurred a few times. This sequence joins TRBV5-5 and TRBJ1-5; 7 bases match TRBD1. This CDR3 is 15 amino acids long. Unmatched junction bases numbered 6, after V lost 4 bases and J lost 2 bases. The germline CDR1 and CDR2 sequences are SGHKS and YYEKEE (reference sequence). The CDR3 sequence: CASSQAGGGNQPQHF. The CDR3 nucleotides are TGTGCCAGCAGCCAAGCAGGGGGAGGCAATCAGCCCCAGCATTTT.

The rearrangement links TRBV4-1 to TRBJ2-2, with TRBD2 identical over 10 bases. Trimming cost V 3 bases and J 4 bases; bases outside gene matches: 8. Per germline, CDR1 MGHRA and CDR2 YSYEKL. The CDR3 length is 17 residues. CDR3 sequence (DNA): TGCGCCAGCAGCCATCAAACCGGGACTAGCGTCACCGGGGAGCTGTTTTTT. This encodes CASSHQTGTSVTGELFF.

This CDR3 is CASRDRSRNEQFF. The CDR3 bases are TGTGCCAGTAGGGATAGGTCCCGTAATGAGCAGTTCTTC. The chain links TRBV19 to TRBJ2-1; D not resolved. Trimming left V 6 bases short and J 7 bases short, with 13 bases between. Germline CDR1 reads LNHDA; CDR2 reads SQIVND (reference sequence). This CDR3 has 13 residues.

The chain combines TRBV28 with TRBJ1-6; no reliable D call. CDR3 length equals 16 residues. Germline V lookup: CDR1 MDHEN, CDR2 SYDVKM. Trimming took 4 bases from V and 8 from J, leaving 18 bases between them. CDR3 protein: CASSSRINKRDSPLHF. The CDR3 coding sequence is TGTGCCAGCAGTTCAAGGATAAATAAAAGGGATTCACCCCTCCACTTT.

The gene calls are TRBV18 and TRBJ2-6, with D perhaps TRBD1 (5 bases). The CDR3 totals 17 residues. Trimming cost V 3 bases and J 0 bases, with 12 bases left between them. Germline V gene sequence: CDR1 KGHSH, CDR2 LQKENI. CDR3 in DNA: TGTGCCAGCTCACCGGCACAGGCGACCTCTGGGGCCAACGTCCTGACTTTC. As protein: CASSPAQATSGANVLTF.

This clone was seen only a few times. The chain links TRBV27 to TRBJ1-5; weak D call: TRBD1 (6 bases). Germline CDR1 MNHEY, CDR2 SMNVEV (reference sequence). The germline V and J ends were trimmed by 1 base and 6 bases, with 10 bases remaining between them. CDR3 length: 14 residues. CDR3 nucleotides: TGTGCCAGCAGTTTATTGGGGGGGCTTCAGCCCCAGCATTTT. This codes for CASSLLGGLQPQHF.

This sequence joins TRBV3-1 (or the pseudogene TRBV3-2) and TRBJ2-3, with 8 bases fitting TRBD2. The germline V gene encodes CDR1 LGHDT and CDR2 YNNKEL (reference sequence). Losses at the gene ends were 0 bases for V and 6 bases for J; bases not matched to a gene: 8. The CDR3 length is 16 residues. The CDR3 loop reads CASSQDGTRISDTQYF. CDR3 DNA sequence: TGTGCCAGCAGCCAAGACGGGACTAGGATATCCGATACGCAGTATTTT.

The J gene is TRBJ1-4, the V gene TRBV6-5; 8 nucleotides agree with TRBD1. The CDR3 runs 12 residues. With 6 bases clipped from V and 8 bases from J, the junction kept 2 bases outside the gene matches. Germline values: CDR1 MNHEY, CDR2 SVGAGI. Here the CDR3 reads CASRTGVEKLFF. CDR3 bases: TGTGCCAGCAGGACAGGGGTCGAAAAACTGTTTTTT.

The genes are TRBV12-5 and TRBJ2-1; 11 bases match TRBD2. V shed 0 bases, J shed 1 base, and the junction held 14 bases outside the gene matches. The CDR3 consists of 21 residues. Germline V gene data show CDR1 as LGHNT and CDR2 as FRNRAP. The DNA of the CDR3 is TGTGCTAGTGGTTTGGTACTTCTCGATAGCGGGAGGGCCAGGTCCTACAATGAGCAGTTCTTC. This translates into CASGLVLLDSGRARSYNEQFF.

This clone has a single count. This rearrangement joins TRBV19 to TRBJ1-2; the D gene is possibly TRBD1 (5 bases). V was pared by 8 bases and J by 4 bases, with 14 bases between. This CDR3 spans 13 amino acids. Germline V gene sequence: CDR1 LNHDA, CDR2 SQIVND (reference sequence). The CDR3 region is CASASGGIYGYTF. The CDR3 DNA follows: TGTGCCAGTGCCTCTGGGGGTATCTATGGCTACACCTTC. The full variable domain, in which reference TRBV19 and TRBJ1-2 provide the parts outside the CDR3, is DGGITQSPKYLFRKEGQNVTLSCEQNLNHDAMYWYRQDPGQGLRLIYYSQIVNDFQKGDIAEGYSVSREKKESFPLTVTSAQKNPTAFYLCASASGGIYGYTFGSGTRLTVV.

This chain uses TRBV23-1 with TRBJ2-7, with a tentative D call TRBD1 (5 bases). TRBV23-1 is known as an ORF, though its function is uncertain. This CDR3 spans 15 amino acids. V lost 2 bases, J lost 3 bases, and 14 bases lay in between. This CDR3 is CASSQRGSISYEQYF. In nucleotides, the CDR3 is TGCGCCAGCAGTCAAAGGGGCAGTATAAGCTACGAGCAGTACTTC.

V gene TRBV27 combines with J gene TRBJ2-3; 8 bases map to TRBD1. Germline CDR1 and CDR2: MNHEY and SMNVEV (reference sequence). Trimming cost V 3 bases and J 0 bases; bases outside gene matches: 8. This CDR3 contains 17 residues. CDR3 amino acids: CASSFRDRDRSTDTQYF. In DNA form, the CDR3 reads TGTGCCAGCAGTTTCCGAGACCGGGACAGGAGCACAGATACGCAGTATTTT.

The chain carries TRBV7-2 and TRBJ2-2, with D possibly TRBD2 on 6 matching bases. The V and J ends lost 1 base and 6 bases respectively, with 9 bases between them. The CDR3 runs 14 residues. Germline loops: CDR1 SGHTA, CDR2 FQGNSA. Here the CDR3 DNA reads TGTGCCAGCAGCTTAGAAACGGGAGCCGGGGAGCTGTTTTTT. Translation: CASSLETGAGELFF.

The chain links TRBV9 to TRBJ2-1, with D unresolved. Trimming took 0 bases from V and 0 from J, leaving 7 bases between them. This CDR3 is 15 amino acids long. Looked up from germline, CDR1 is SGDLS and CDR2 is YYNGEE. The CDR3 DNA sequence: TGTGCCAGCAGCGTAGACTTGAGCTCCTACAATGAGCAGTTCTTC. Amino acids: CASSVDLSSYNEQFF. The full variable domain, with the rest looked up from reference TRBV9 and TRBJ2-1, is DSGVTQTPKHLITATGQRVTLRCSPRSGDLSVYWYQQSLDQGLQFLIQYYNGEERAKGNILERFSAQQFPDLHSELNLSSLELGDSALYFCASSVDLSSYNEQFFGPGTRLTVL.

The table lists this clone with a few counts. This chain uses TRBV4-1 with TRBJ2-1, with TRBD2 matching 12 bases. The CDR3 length is 16 residues. Germline-derived CDR1 and CDR2 are MGHRA and YSYEKL. Germline trimming cut 0 bases from V and 10 bases from J; bases unmatched to any gene: 7. The CDR3 is CASSQERLAGALEQFF. The CDR3 DNA follows: TGCGCCAGCAGCCAAGAAAGACTAGCGGGAGCTCTGGAGCAGTTCTTC.

This chain joins TRBV20-1 and TRBJ1-4; a weak D match, TRBD1 (6 bases). The germline gives CDR1 DFQATT, CDR2 SNEGSKA (reference sequence). CDR3 length: 17 residues. V lost 3 bases, J lost 4 bases, and 21 bases lay in between. The CDR3 nucleotides read TGCAGTGCTAGTTGGCAGGGGTGGGCAACTGATAATGAAAAACTGTTTTTT. It translates to CSASWQGWATDNEKLFF.